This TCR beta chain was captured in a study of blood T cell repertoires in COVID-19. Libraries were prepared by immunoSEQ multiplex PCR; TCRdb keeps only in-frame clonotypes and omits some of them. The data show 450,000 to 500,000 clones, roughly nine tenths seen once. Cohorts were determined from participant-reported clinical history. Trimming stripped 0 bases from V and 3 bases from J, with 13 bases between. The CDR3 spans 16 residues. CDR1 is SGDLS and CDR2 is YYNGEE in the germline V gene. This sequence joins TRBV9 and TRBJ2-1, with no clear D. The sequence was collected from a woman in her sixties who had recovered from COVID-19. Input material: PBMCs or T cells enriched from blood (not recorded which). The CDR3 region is CASSVEGHAVYNEQFF. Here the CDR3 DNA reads TGTGCCAGCAGCGTAGAAGGCCACGCGGTCTACAATGAGCAGTTCTTC.